The clone carrying this T cell receptor (beta chain) was detected only a few times. The data derive from a study of identical twins. A template switching step contributed a universal primer site, while unique molecular identifiers were present in the cDNA. TCRdb reprocessed the 5' RACE reads via MiXCR and lists one record per CDR3 protein. The sample consists of fewer than 650,000 distinct CDR3 sequences, roughly 9.5% of them appearing once. Germline-derived CDR1 and CDR2 are DFQATT and SNEGSKA (reference sequence). This CDR3 is built from 16 residues. Trimming cost V 0 bases and J 1 base; bases outside gene matches: 5. These data are also associated with another study on yellow fever vaccine responses in identical twins. That report notes: On the reported evidence, twins' vaccine T cell responses seemed partly convergent and partly personalized.

The sequence came from a woman between 18 and 30 years old in good health. The sample comprised PBMCs. The V call is TRBV20-1, the J call TRBJ2-4; TRBD1 matches 8 bases. CDR3 in DNA: TGCAGTGCTAGAGATATGGGACAGGTCGCCAAAAACATTCAGTACTTC. Its translation is CSARDMGQVAKNIQYF.